Here is one TCR beta chain with its context. What it binds is not known. CDR3 length: 17 residues. The V and J ends lost 3 bases and 0 bases, in that order; junction bases with no gene match: 6. Germline V lookup: CDR1 MGHDK, CDR2 SYGVNS. PCR amplification relied on 60 Vbeta primers (plus 13 Jbeta primers). Clones were sequenced by immunoSEQ multiplex PCR, and TCRdb holds only the in-frame ones, with some missing. Recorded here are approximately 60,000 clones; the top ten clones represent around 5.3%. The source of the sample is a study of cytomegalovirus exposure and HLA in healthy donors. Study-wide findings and caveats: Apparent HLA restriction characterized most CMV-associated TCR beta chains in a later analysis.

The chain links TRBV25-1 to TRBJ1-4; TRBD1 agrees at 8 bases. The sample taken for sequencing was PBMCs. The TCR was taken from a man between 25 and 39 years old in good health and CMV-seropositive. The CDR3 is CASSDSGQEATNEKLFF. In DNA, the CDR3 is TGTGCCAGCAGTGATTCGGGACAGGAGGCAACTAATGAAAAACTGTTTTTT.